This TCR beta chain was found in a study of CD8+ T cells in alopecia areata. Germline V gene lookup returns CDR1 SGHTA and CDR2 FQGTGA. Trimming at V came to 2 bases and at J to 6 bases, leaving 4 bases not matched to a gene. This CDR3 is built from 14 residues. Extraction of RNA preceded its reverse transcription into cDNA, which served as the sequencing template. Clones were read by immunoSEQ multiplex PCR, and TCRdb kept only the in-frame ones, dropping some. The table has 90,000 to 150,000 clones, 50% to 55% seen once; the top ten hold approximately 0.46%. Study-wide findings and caveats: Sequenced scalp T cells also include alphabeta T cells resident in normal skin.

Note on this clone: No antigen is known for it.

The treatment is: oral pan-JAK inhibitor, 5-10 mg twice daily. Alopecia areata patients gave lesional scalp punch biopsies and peripheral blood samples. The sequence came from a human donor with alopecia areata. The V gene is TRBV7-3, the J gene TRBJ2-1; 7 nucleotides align to TRBD2. Sequencing was performed on CD4+ T cells sorted from blood, taken at week 4, from a patient treated with tofacitinib. The CDR3 bases are TGTGCCAGCAGCTTATGGGAGGGCCGCAATGAGCAGTTCTTC. Translating it yields CASSLWEGRNEQFF.